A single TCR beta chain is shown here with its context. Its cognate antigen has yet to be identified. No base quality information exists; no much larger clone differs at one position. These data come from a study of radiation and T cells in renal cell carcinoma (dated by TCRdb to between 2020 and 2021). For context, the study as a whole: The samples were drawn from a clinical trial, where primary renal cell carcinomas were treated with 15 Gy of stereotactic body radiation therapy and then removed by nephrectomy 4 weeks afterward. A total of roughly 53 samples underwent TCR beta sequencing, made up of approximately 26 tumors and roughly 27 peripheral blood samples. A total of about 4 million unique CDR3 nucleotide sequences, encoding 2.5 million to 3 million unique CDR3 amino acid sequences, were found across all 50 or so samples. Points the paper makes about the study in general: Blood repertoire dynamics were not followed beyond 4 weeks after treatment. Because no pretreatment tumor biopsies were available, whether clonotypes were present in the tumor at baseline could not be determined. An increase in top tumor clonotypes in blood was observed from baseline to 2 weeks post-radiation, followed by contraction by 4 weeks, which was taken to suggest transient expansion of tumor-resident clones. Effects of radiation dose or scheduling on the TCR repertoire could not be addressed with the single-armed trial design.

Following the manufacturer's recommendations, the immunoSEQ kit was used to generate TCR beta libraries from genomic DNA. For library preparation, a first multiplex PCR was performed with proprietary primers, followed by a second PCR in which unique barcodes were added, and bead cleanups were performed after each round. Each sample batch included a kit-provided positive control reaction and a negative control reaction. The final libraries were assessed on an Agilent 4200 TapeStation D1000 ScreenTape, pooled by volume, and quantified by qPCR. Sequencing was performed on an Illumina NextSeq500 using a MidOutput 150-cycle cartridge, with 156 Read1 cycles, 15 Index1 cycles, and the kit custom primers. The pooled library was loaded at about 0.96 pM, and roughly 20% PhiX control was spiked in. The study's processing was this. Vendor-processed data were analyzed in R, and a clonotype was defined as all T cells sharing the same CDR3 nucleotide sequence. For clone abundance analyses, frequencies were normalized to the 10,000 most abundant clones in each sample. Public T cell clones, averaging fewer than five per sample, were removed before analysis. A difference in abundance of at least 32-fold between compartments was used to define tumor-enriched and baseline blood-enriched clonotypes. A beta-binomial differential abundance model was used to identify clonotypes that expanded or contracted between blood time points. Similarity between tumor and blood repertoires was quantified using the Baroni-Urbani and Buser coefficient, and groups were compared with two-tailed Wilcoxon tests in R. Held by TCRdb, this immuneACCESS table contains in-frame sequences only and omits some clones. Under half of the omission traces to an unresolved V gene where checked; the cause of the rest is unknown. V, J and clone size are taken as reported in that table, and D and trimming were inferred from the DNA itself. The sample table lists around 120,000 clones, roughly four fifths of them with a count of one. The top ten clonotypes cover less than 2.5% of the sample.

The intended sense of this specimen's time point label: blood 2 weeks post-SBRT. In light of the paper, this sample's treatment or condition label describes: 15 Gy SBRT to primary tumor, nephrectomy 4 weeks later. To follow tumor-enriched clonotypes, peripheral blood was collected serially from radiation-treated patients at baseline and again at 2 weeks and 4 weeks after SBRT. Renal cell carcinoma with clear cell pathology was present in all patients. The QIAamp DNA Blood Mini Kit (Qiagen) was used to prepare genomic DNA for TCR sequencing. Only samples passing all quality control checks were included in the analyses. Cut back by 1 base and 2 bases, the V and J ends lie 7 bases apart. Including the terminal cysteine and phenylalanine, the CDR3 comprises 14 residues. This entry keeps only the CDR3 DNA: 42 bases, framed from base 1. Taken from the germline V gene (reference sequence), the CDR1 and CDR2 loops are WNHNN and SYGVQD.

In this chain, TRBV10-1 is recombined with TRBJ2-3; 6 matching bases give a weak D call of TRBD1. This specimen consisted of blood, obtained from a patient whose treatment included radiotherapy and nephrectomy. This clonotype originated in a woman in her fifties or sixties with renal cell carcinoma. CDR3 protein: CASSEYRDTDTQYF. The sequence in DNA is TGCGCCAGCAGTGAGTACAGGGACACAGATACGCAGTATTTT.